One and the same sample provided the 20 T cell receptor beta chains below, sequenced in a study of blood T cell repertoires in COVID-19. Profiled with immunoSEQ multiplex PCR; TCRdb holds only in-frame clones, not every one. The sample lists approximately 200,000 clones, roughly 84% occurring once. The sequenced sample consisted of PBMCs or T cells enriched from blood (not recorded which). These receptors all come from a man aged 25 to 45 in a cohort exposed to, infected with or recovered from COVID-19 (not recorded which).

The chain carries TRBV6-6 and TRBJ1-2, with 11 bases matching TRBD1. The V gene end was trimmed by 5 bases and the J gene end by 3 bases; junction bases not matched to a gene: 11. The CDR3 sequence is 17 residues long. The germline gives CDR1 MNHNY, CDR2 SVGAGI (reference sequence). CDR3 DNA: TGTGCCAGCAGTCGCGGACAGGGGGCTCGCCTGGACTATGGCTACACCTTC. It yields the protein CASSRGQGARLDYGYTF.

CDR3: CASSTSQGVFYEQYF. The CDR3, as DNA: TGTGCCAGCAGCACCTCCCAGGGGGTGTTTTACGAGCAGTACTTC. The chain joins TRBV27 to TRBJ2-7; 7 bases map to TRBD1. Per the germline V gene, CDR1 is MNHEY and CDR2 is SMNVEV (reference sequence). The CDR3 sequence is 15 residues long. The trim removed 6 bases at V and 4 bases at J, leaving 12 bases unmatched.

The V gene is TRBV6-2 or TRBV6-3, the J gene TRBJ2-7; TRBD1 matches 9 bases. The germline V gene has CDR1 MNHEY and CDR2 SVGEGT. The CDR3 contains 16 residues. Trimming cost V 4 bases and J 5 bases; bases outside gene matches: 12. The CDR3 DNA is TGTGCCAGCAGTTCCCCCCCGGGACAGGGAGTGGACGAGCAGTACTTC. This encodes CASSSPPGQGVDEQYF.

The rearrangement uses TRBV28 and TRBJ1-5; 7 bases match TRBD1. Per germline, CDR1 MDHEN and CDR2 SYDVKM. After removal of 5 bases from V and 0 bases from J, the junction contained 7 bases not matched to a gene. The CDR3 contains 16 residues. The CDR3 DNA follows: TGTGCCAGCAGTCGCCCGGGACAGTATAGCAATCAGCCCCAGCATTTT. The encoded protein is CASSRPGQYSNQPQHF. Complete variable domain (other parts from reference TRBV28 and TRBJ1-5): DVKVTQSSRYLVKRTGEKVFLECVQDMDHENMFWYRQDPGLGLRLIYFSYDVKMKEKGDIPEGYSVSREKKERFSLILESASTNQTSMYLCASSRPGQYSNQPQHFGDGTRLSIL.

The chain carries TRBV12-3 or TRBV12-4 and TRBJ1-1; D remains ambiguous. Trimming took 5 bases from V and 2 from J, leaving 9 bases between them. The length of the CDR3 is 13 residues. CDR3 sequence reads: CASSVRINTEAFF. The CDR3 nucleotides are TGTGCCAGCAGTGTCAGAATAAACACTGAAGCTTTCTTT.

The gene calls are TRBV19 and TRBJ1-5; 7 positions agree with TRBD1. The germline V gene has CDR1 LNHDA and CDR2 SQIVND (reference sequence). The CDR3 extends over 16 amino acids. V shed 10 bases, J shed 4 bases, and the junction held 16 bases outside the gene matches. The CDR3 coding sequence is TGTGCCACTAAGACTGGGCAGGGGGGCTCAAATCAGCCCCAGCATTTT. Translating gives CATKTGQGGSNQPQHF.

The chain has TRBV4-1 and TRBJ2-5; a weak D match, TRBD2 (6 bases). CDR3 length: 16 residues. Germline V CDR1 and CDR2: MGHRA, YSYEKL. V was shortened by 0 bases and J by 4 bases, with 15 bases between the two germline ends. The CDR3 here is CASSQDLGGAGETQYF. The CDR3 nucleotides are TGCGCCAGCAGCCAAGATTTGGGGGGAGCGGGAGAGACCCAGTACTTC.

J is TRBJ1-2 and V is TRBV19; perhaps TRBD1 as D (5 bases). The CDR3 has 13 residues. The V gene's germline CDR1 is LNHDA and CDR2 SQIVND (reference sequence). V lost 7 bases to trimming and J lost 8 bases, with 17 bases between them. The CDR3 DNA is TGTGCCAGTAAACCCCAGGGAGCGGGCGGCTACACCTTC. Translating gives CASKPQGAGGYTF. Using reference TRBV19 and TRBJ1-2 for the parts outside the CDR3, the full variable domain is DGGITQSPKYLFRKEGQNVTLSCEQNLNHDAMYWYRQDPGQGLRLIYYSQIVNDFQKGDIAEGYSVSREKKESFPLTVTSAQKNPTAFYLCASKPQGAGGYTFGSGTRLTVV.

This chain links TRBV5-1 with TRBJ2-3, with 7 positions matching TRBD2. With V trimmed by 4 bases and J by 3 bases, 14 bases remained unmatched. In germline, CDR1 is SGHRS, CDR2 YFSETQ. This CDR3 is built from 17 residues. The CDR3 region is CASSLLPSGTTTDTQYF. The CDR3 DNA sequence: TGCGCCAGCAGCCTCTTGCCCTCCGGGACTACGACAGATACGCAGTATTTT.

The chain links TRBV14 to TRBJ2-5; 7 bases are shared with TRBD1. The trim removed 0 bases at V and 2 bases at J, leaving 3 bases unmatched. Germline lookup yields CDR1 SGHDN and CDR2 FVKESK. This CDR3 comprises 15 residues. This chain's CDR3 is CASSQDRQGQETQYF. The CDR3 DNA sequence: TGTGCCAGCAGCCAAGATAGACAGGGACAAGAGACCCAGTACTTC.

V usage is TRBV7-9 and J usage is TRBJ2-1; 10 bases fit TRBD2. CDR3 length: 13 residues. The J segment lost 8 bases and the V segment lost 6 bases, leaving 4 bases of the junction unmatched. Germline V gives CDR1 SEHNR, CDR2 FQNEAQ (reference sequence). In DNA form, the CDR3 reads TGTGCCAGCAGAGAGCGGGAGGGGGATGAGCAGTTCTTC. This gives the protein CASREREGDEQFF.

This clone was detected once. The chain has TRBV7-9 and TRBJ2-3; 12 bases map to TRBD2. Germline CDR1 is SEHNR and CDR2 is FQNEAQ (reference sequence). V was pared by 7 bases and J by 3 bases, with 5 bases of the junction left unmatched. The length of the CDR3 is 15 residues. The CDR3 here is CASTPGTSGTDTQYF. CDR3 DNA sequence: TGTGCCAGCACCCCCGGGACTAGCGGGACAGATACGCAGTATTTT.

This sequence joins TRBV14 and TRBJ1-4, with unresolved D. V gave up 2 bases and J gave up 0 bases, with 16 bases separating them. Per germline, CDR1 SGHDN and CDR2 FVKESK. CDR3 length: 18 residues. CDR3 sequence: CASSQSSLWGATNEKLFF. CDR3 nucleotide sequence: TGTGCCAGCAGCCAATCCTCCCTCTGGGGAGCAACTAATGAAAAACTGTTTTTT.

This chain links TRBV10-3 with TRBJ2-1; no reliable D call. Trimming took off 0 bases at V and 3 bases at J, with 6 bases between the two ends. Germline values: CDR1 ENHRY, CDR2 SYGVKD. The CDR3 has 14 residues. This chain's CDR3 is CAISESEIYNEQFF. The CDR3 DNA reads TGTGCCATCAGTGAGTCGGAGATCTACAATGAGCAGTTCTTC.

The chain uses TRBV28 and TRBJ1-2; D is unclear. The CDR3 is 15 residues long. The V gene's germline CDR1 is MDHEN and CDR2 SYDVKM. The V gene lost 6 bases and the J gene lost 4 bases, with 18 bases spanning the gap. DNA for the CDR3: TGTGCCAGCAGCTCCTCTAGACGAATCTCCTATGGCTACACCTTC. This sequence encodes CASSSSRRISYGYTF.

V usage is TRBV9 and J usage is TRBJ1-3; D is unclear. CDR1 and CDR2 from the germline V gene are SGDLS and YYNGEE. The CDR3 is 14 residues long. Trimming shortened V by 4 bases and J by 0 bases, and 8 bases separated the two germline ends. Written as DNA, the CDR3 is TGTGCCAGCAGCAGTCGTAGCTCTGGAAACACCATATATTTT. This codes for CASSSRSSGNTIYF.

The chain joins TRBV7-2 to TRBJ2-2; tentative D call: TRBD2 (6 bases). This CDR3 is 14 amino acids long. Germline CDR1 is SGHTA and CDR2 is FQGNSA. The V and J ends lost 3 bases and 1 base respectively, with 6 bases between them. CDR3 DNA: TGTGCCAGCAGCTTGGGACTGAACACCGGGGAGCTGTTTTTT. Its translation is CASSLGLNTGELFF.

The chain carries TRBV5-4 and TRBJ2-1; 11 bases map to TRBD2. This CDR3 comprises 19 residues. V trimming: 4 bases; J trimming: 5 bases; junction bases outside the gene matches: 17. Germline CDR1 and CDR2: SGHNT and YYREEE (reference sequence). CDR3 in DNA: TGTGCCAGCAGCCAGGGGCCCCTCGACCGACTAGCGGGAAACAATGAGCAGTTCTTC. This codes for CASSQGPLDRLAGNNEQFF.

V and J are TRBV19 and TRBJ2-1; 14 bases fit TRBD2. The V segment lost 6 bases and the J segment 0 bases; nucleotides outside the gene matches: 10. Germline CDR1 is LNHDA and CDR2 is SQIVND (reference sequence). The CDR3 totals 19 residues. The CDR3: CASRGGTSGSPSSYNEQFF. The CDR3 DNA reads TGTGCCAGTAGGGGAGGGACTAGCGGGAGCCCCAGCTCCTACAATGAGCAGTTCTTC.

The chain has TRBV24-1 and TRBJ2-7; possible D gene TRBD2, 6 bases. Trimming removed 4 bases from V and 3 bases from J, with 12 bases in between. Germline loops: CDR1 KGHDR, CDR2 SFDVKD. The CDR3 has 14 amino acids. The CDR3 loop is CATSEGSGYYEQYF. The CDR3 nucleotides are TGTGCCACCAGTGAAGGAAGCGGGTACTACGAGCAGTACTTC.